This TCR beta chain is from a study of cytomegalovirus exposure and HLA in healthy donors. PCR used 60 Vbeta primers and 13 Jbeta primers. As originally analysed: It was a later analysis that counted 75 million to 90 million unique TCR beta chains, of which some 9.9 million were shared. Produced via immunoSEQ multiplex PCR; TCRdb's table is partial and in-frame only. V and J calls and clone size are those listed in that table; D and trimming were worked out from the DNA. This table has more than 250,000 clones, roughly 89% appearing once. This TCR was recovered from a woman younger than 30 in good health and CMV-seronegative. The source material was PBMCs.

CDR3 amino acids: CASSPTGTETYEQYF. The CDR3 region has the DNA TGTGCCAGCAGCCCCACGGGAACAGAAACCTACGAGCAGTACTTC. The chain recombines TRBV16 with TRBJ2-5; D may be TRBD2 (5 bases). The DNA end is a closer match to TRBJ2-7, so the J assignment may be wrong. The CDR3 has 15 residues. Germline loops: CDR1 KGHSY, CDR2 FQNENV.